This TCR beta chain originates from a study of blood T cell repertoires in COVID-19. As for the study in general: Sample material is recorded as cDNA or gDNA derived from T cells, B-cell-depleted T cells, or PBMCs.

Sequencing used immunoSEQ multiplex PCR; TCRdb keeps in-frame clones, though not all of them. The data hold around 70,000 clones, with around 89% observed a single time. Germline values: CDR1 SGDLS, CDR2 YYNGEE. V was cut by 0 bases and J by 0 bases, with 13 bases left in between. There are 16 residues in the CDR3. Material for sequencing was peripheral blood. The chain is built from TRBV9 and TRBJ2-7, with a tentative D call TRBD1 (5 bases). This receptor was identified in a man in his sixties with acute or convalescent COVID-19. For the CDR3, the DNA is TGTGCCAGCAGCGTAGGGGGCTACTCAAGCTCCTACGAGCAGTACTTC. Translating gives CASSVGGYSSSYEQYF. Full variable domain (missing parts from reference TRBV9 and TRBJ2-7): DSGVTQTPKHLITATGQRVTLRCSPRSGDLSVYWYQQSLDQGLQFLIQYYNGEERAKGNILERFSAQQFPDLHSELNLSSLELGDSALYFCASSVGGYSSSYEQYFGPGTRLTVT.